This T cell receptor beta chain is drawn from a study of blood T cells in healthy people across ages. This clonotype was observed many times. It was with a sample-barcoded 5' primer and a J-beta primer mix that a second PCR of roughly 7 to 12 cycles was run. TCRdb passed the 5' RACE reads through MiXCR, listing each CDR3 protein once. There are under 2 million distinct CDR3 sequences in the sample; roughly 30% occur only once, and roughly 10% lies in the top ten. There are 15 residues in the CDR3. The V end was cut by 7 bases, the J end by 0 bases, with 13 bases between. Germline CDR1 KGHDR, CDR2 SFDVKD.

V usage is TRBV24-1 and J usage is TRBJ2-3, with D maybe TRBD2 (6 bases). This TCR derives from a woman aged 25 to 39 in good health. Input material: blood. The CDR3 sequence: CATRKGLGSTDTQYF. In nucleotides, the CDR3 is TGTGCCACCAGGAAGGGACTGGGAAGCACAGATACGCAGTATTTT.